The 32 T cell receptor beta chains below were found in one sample sequenced in a study of T cells after yellow fever vaccination (dated by TCRdb to about 2019). The library was prepared using 5' RACE. Sequenced on an Illumina HiSeq 2500. Using fastp at Q25 and MiXCR, TCRdb reprocessed the public reads and kept productive beta chains. Duplicate CDR3 protein sequences are folded into a single record with the most common DNA and genes. Within this sample are about 300,000 distinct CDR3 sequences, with about 6.6% of them counted one time only. Roughly a sixth of the sample is held by the ten biggest clonotypes. The label giving this sample's treatment or condition can be read as: live attenuated yellow fever vaccine strain. Sequenced here: PBMCs, sampled around 45 days after the first yellow fever vaccination. The receptor source for this set is a man aged 18-30 years who received the YFV17D yellow fever vaccine.

This clonotype was counted many times. V is TRBV4-1 and J is TRBJ2-1; D call uncertain. Germline V gene lookup returns CDR1 MGHRA and CDR2 YSYEKL. Deletions cut 1 base from V and 15 bases from J, with 16 bases between. The CDR3 spans 13 residues. The CDR3 DNA is TGCGCCAGCAGCCAAGTGATATGGGCCGCTCGGTTCTTC. Translated: CASSQVIWAARFF.

This chain links TRBV12-3 or TRBV12-4 with TRBJ2-5; D might be TRBD1 (5 bases). The CDR3 has 14 amino acids. V lost 3 bases and J 3 bases, leaving 11 bases between the germline ends. The CDR3 region is CASSLNPREETQYF. CDR3 bases: TGTGCCAGCAGTTTGAATCCCAGGGAAGAGACCCAGTACTTC.

In its sample, this clonotype was seen a few times. The chain couples TRBV29-1 to TRBJ2-5; possible D gene TRBD1, 6 bases. The germline CDR1 and CDR2 sequences are SQVTM and ANQGSEA. Trimming stripped 3 bases from V and 2 bases from J, with 13 bases between. CDR3 length: 14 amino acids. The CDR3 nucleotides are TGCAGCGTTGACCCCCAGGGGAGTCAAGAGACCCAGTACTTC. This encodes CSVDPQGSQETQYF.

In its sample, this clonotype was seen many times. The chain recombines TRBV5-1 with TRBJ2-3, with 7 nucleotides matching TRBD2. Germline CDR1 and CDR2: SGHRS and YFSETQ. V shed 4 bases, J shed 2 bases, and the junction held 7 bases outside the gene matches. The CDR3 is 15 amino acids. This CDR3 is CASSPGTIYTDTQYF. For the CDR3, the DNA is TGCGCCAGCAGCCCCGGGACTATCTACACAGATACGCAGTATTTT.

Only a few counts were recorded for this clonotype. V usage is TRBV5-6 and J usage is TRBJ1-2; D is ambiguous. The CDR3 sequence is 14 residues long. The germline V gene encodes CDR1 SGHDT and CDR2 YYEEEE. V was cut by 1 base and J by 4 bases, with 11 bases left in between. The CDR3 reads CASSLWLSGYGYTF. The CDR3 DNA reads as TGTGCCAGCAGCTTGTGGCTCTCGGGCTATGGCTACACCTTC.

V and J are TRBV20-1 and TRBJ2-5; 12 positions agree with TRBD1. This CDR3 has 14 residues. CDR1 is DFQATT, CDR2 SNEGSKA, per germline (reference sequence). Losses at the gene ends were 6 bases for V and 2 bases for J; bases not matched to a gene: 4. This chain's CDR3 is CSAGDRGRQETQYF. The CDR3 DNA reads as TGCAGTGCGGGGGACAGGGGGCGTCAAGAGACCCAGTACTTC.

This clonotype was detected only a few times. The J gene is TRBJ2-7, the V gene TRBV6-4, with 11 bases lining up with TRBD2. The junction had 2 bases not matched to a gene; V was cut back by 4 bases and J by 0 bases. Germline V lookup: CDR1 MRHNA, CDR2 SNTAGT. The CDR3 has 15 amino acids. This chain's CDR3 is CASSVTSGSSYEQYV. The CDR3 DNA sequence: TGTGCCAGCAGTGTTACTAGCGGGAGCTCCTACGAGCAGTACGTC.

This clonotype turned up a few times. The chain links TRBV28 to TRBJ2-1; TRBD2 is a possible D gene (7 bases). CDR3 length equals 16 residues. Germline V gene lookup returns CDR1 MDHEN and CDR2 SYDVKM. Trimming took 6 bases from V and 4 from J, leaving 19 bases between them. CDR3 residues: CASSRRGAPPYNEQFF. CDR3 bases: TGTGCCAGCAGCCGACGGGGGGCGCCCCCTTACAATGAGCAGTTCTTC.

The rearrangement links TRBV7-2 to TRBJ2-2; TRBD1 matches at 8 bases. V gave up 5 bases and J gave up 3 bases; unmatched junction bases: 5. The V gene's germline CDR1 is SGHTA and CDR2 FQGNSA. CDR3 length: 15 amino acids. The CDR3 loop reads CASSQLQGDTGELFF. The CDR3 nucleotides read TGTGCCAGCAGCCAACTACAGGGGGACACCGGGGAGCTGTTTTTT.

This clonotype was counted at least ten times. This sequence joins TRBV7-9 and TRBJ2-2, with D possibly matching TRBD1 (6 bases). Trimming took 5 bases from V and 4 from J, leaving 20 bases between them. The CDR3 is 17 amino acids. In germline, CDR1 is SEHNR, CDR2 FQNEAQ (reference sequence). The CDR3 DNA reads as TGTGCCAGCAGCGCCATAGCCGGGACACACGGCACCGGGGAGCTGTTTTTT. This sequence encodes CASSAIAGTHGTGELFF.

In its sample, this clonotype was seen a few times. This chain uses TRBV7-3 with TRBJ2-2, with D unclear. Trimming removed 8 bases from V and 4 bases from J, with 8 bases in between. From germline, CDR1 is SGHTA and CDR2 FQGTGA. CDR3 length: 12 amino acids. The DNA for the CDR3 is TGTGCCAGCGGCCCCGGCACCGGGGAGCTGTTTTTT. This encodes CASGPGTGELFF.

This clonotype came up many times. The rearrangement uses TRBV5-6 and TRBJ2-3; D not resolved. CDR1 is SGHDT, CDR2 YYEEEE, per germline. The CDR3 contains 12 residues. The V end was cut by 4 bases, the J end by 4 bases, with 7 bases between. The CDR3 DNA reads as TGTGCCAGCAGCCTTGGTTCAGATACGCAGTATTTT. It specifies CASSLGSDTQYF.

This clonotype occurred a few times. The J gene is TRBJ1-3, the V gene TRBV2; D unclear. V was clipped by 7 bases and J by 0 bases, with 7 bases between them. The CDR3 length is 13 residues. In germline, CDR1 is SNHLY, CDR2 FYNNEI. The CDR3 region is CASTSYSGNTIYF. CDR3 nucleotide sequence: TGTGCCAGCACCAGTTACTCTGGAAACACCATATATTTT.

The genes are TRBV5-1 and TRBJ1-4; D unclear. Germline assignment: CDR1 SGHRS and CDR2 YFSETQ. The CDR3 has 14 amino acids. The germline V and J ends were trimmed by 3 bases and 5 bases, with 11 bases remaining between them. CDR3 nucleotides: TGCGCCAGCAGCTCTAACGGACCGAATGAAAAACTGTTTTTT. It translates to CASSSNGPNEKLFF.

This chain joins TRBV5-4 and TRBJ2-5, with D perhaps matching TRBD2 (5 bases). Looked up from germline, CDR1 is SGHNT and CDR2 is YYREEE (reference sequence). The V end was cut by 3 bases, the J end by 2 bases, with 8 bases between. The CDR3 runs 13 residues. CDR3 residues: CASSSEAQETQYF. DNA for the CDR3: TGTGCCAGCAGCTCGGAGGCGCAAGAGACCCAGTACTTC.

This clonotype was detected a few times. The chain combines TRBV27 with TRBJ1-2; TRBD1 matches at 7 bases. Germline assignment: CDR1 MNHEY and CDR2 SMNVEV (reference sequence). Trimming cost V 0 bases and J 4 bases; bases outside gene matches: 8. The CDR3 length is 16 residues. The chain's CDR3 is CASSLSGTADLYGYTF. The CDR3 coding sequence is TGTGCCAGCAGTTTATCAGGGACAGCCGACCTCTATGGCTACACCTTC.

This clonotype was seen only a few times. The chain uses TRBV12-3 or TRBV12-4 and TRBJ1-2; D ambiguous. The CDR3 contains 15 residues. V lost 6 bases, J lost 4 bases, and 18 bases lay in between. This CDR3 is CASSHQDGPFYGYTF. CDR3 DNA: TGTGCCAGCAGCCACCAGGACGGACCATTCTATGGCTACACCTTC.

The gene calls are TRBV5-1 and TRBJ2-7, with TRBD2 matching 8 bases. The CDR3 extends over 15 amino acids. With 6 bases clipped from V and 0 bases from J, the junction kept 8 bases outside the gene matches. Germline V gives CDR1 SGHRS, CDR2 YFSETQ. The CDR3 spells CASTSGRGASYEQYV. The CDR3 DNA is TGCGCCAGCACTTCGGGGCGGGGGGCCTCCTACGAGCAGTACGTC.

This clonotype was found many times. This chain joins TRBV11-2 and TRBJ2-1; D tentatively fits TRBD1 or TRBD2 (5 bases each). With 3 bases removed from V and 0 bases from J, the gap between germline ends came to 9 bases. The V gene's germline CDR1 is SGHAT and CDR2 FQNNGV. The CDR3 sequence is 15 residues long. The chain's CDR3 is CASSFEGSSYNEQFF. The CDR3 DNA follows: TGTGCCAGCAGCTTCGAGGGGAGCTCCTACAATGAGCAGTTCTTC.

Ten or more counts support this clonotype. This rearrangement joins TRBV5-1 to TRBJ2-3, with D tentatively TRBD1 (5 bases). V was pared by 4 bases and J by 0 bases, with 9 bases between. CDR1 is SGHRS, CDR2 YFSETQ, per germline. CDR3 length: 14 residues. CDR3 nucleotide sequence: TGCGCCAGCAGCGTGGGGCCTAGCACAGATACGCAGTATTTT. Translated, it gives CASSVGPSTDTQYF.

This clonotype occurred a few times. The chain employs TRBV5-1 and TRBJ2-3, with D hard to call. V lost 4 bases and J lost 5, with 11 bases in between. Germline CDR1 is SGHRS and CDR2 is YFSETQ. The CDR3 has 13 amino acids. The CDR3 DNA reads as TGCGCCAGCAGCCAGATGGATGGAGATACGCAGTATTTT. As protein: CASSQMDGDTQYF.

This clonotype occurred a few times. The J gene is TRBJ1-2, the V gene TRBV7-2, with 9 bases aligning to TRBD1. In germline, CDR1 is SGHTA, CDR2 FQGNSA. This CDR3 is built from 15 residues. The junction had 12 bases not matched to a gene; V was cut back by 5 bases and J by 8 bases. The CDR3 bases are TGTGCCAGCAGCATCATGACAGGGGGTTTTAACGGCTACACCTTC. This gives the protein CASSIMTGGFNGYTF. Combining the CDR3 with reference TRBV7-2 and TRBJ1-2 gives the whole variable domain GAGVSQSPSNKVTEKGKDVELRCDPISGHTALYWYRQSLGQGLEFLIYFQGNSAPDKSGLPSDRFSAERTGGSVSTLTIQRTQQEDSAVYLCASSIMTGGFNGYTFGSGTRLTVV.

J is TRBJ2-3 and V is TRBV29-1, with D maybe TRBD2 (5 bases). This CDR3 is built from 11 residues. Germline values: CDR1 SQVTM, CDR2 ANQGSEA. For the CDR3, the DNA is TGCGGACTCAGATACACAGATACGCAGTATTTT. This sequence encodes CGLRYTDTQYF.

This clonotype was counted only a few times. J is TRBJ2-7 and V is TRBV28; D possibly corresponds to TRBD1 (5 bases). This CDR3 is 13 amino acids long. Trimming pared 3 bases from V and 5 bases from J, leaving 11 bases between. Germline V gene data show CDR1 as MDHEN and CDR2 as SYDVKM. CDR3 amino acids: CASSFAGLHEQYV. For the CDR3, the DNA is TGTGCCAGCAGTTTTGCAGGGTTGCACGAGCAGTACGTC.

This clonotype was detected a few times. V gene TRBV7-2 combines with J gene TRBJ2-5; no definite D call. The CDR3 loop spans 12 amino acids. Germline V CDR1 and CDR2: SGHTA, FQGNSA. V gave up 6 bases and J gave up 6 bases, with 11 bases separating them. The CDR3 bases are TGTGCCAGCAGAAGACCCCCCCAGACCCAGTACTTC. This codes for CASRRPPQTQYF.

This clonotype was seen a handful of times. This chain connects TRBV21-1 to TRBJ2-7; the table's D call, TRBD1, was not checked against the DNA. TRBV21-1 is tagged as a pseudogene. The CDR3 sequence is 17 residues long. CDR3 DNA: TGTGCCAGCATCCCCCGTAGGGGTTTGCCTCCTCTCTACGAGCAGTACGTC. It translates to CASIPRRGLPPLYEQYV.

This clonotype was seen a handful of times. The J gene is TRBJ1-1, the V gene TRBV12-3 or TRBV12-4; 9 positions match TRBD1. Unmatched junction bases numbered 4, after V lost 5 bases and J lost 0 bases. The CDR3 runs 15 residues. CDR3 sequence reads: CASSPRQGVNTEAFF. The CDR3 region has the DNA TGTGCCAGCAGTCCAAGACAGGGGGTGAACACTGAAGCTTTCTTT.

CDR3 sequence: CASSKGQAMEYGYTF. The CDR3 nucleotides read TGTGCCAGCAGCAAGGGACAGGCAATGGAGTATGGCTACACCTTC. The chain combines TRBV12-3 or TRBV12-4 with TRBJ1-2; 8 bases match TRBD1. J lost 5 bases, V lost 6 bases, and 11 bases had no gene match. The CDR3 has 15 amino acids.

This clonotype was seen only a few times. The chain is built from TRBV6-2 or TRBV6-3 and TRBJ2-4; D unclear. Germline V gives CDR1 MNHEY, CDR2 SVGEGT. The CDR3 loop spans 15 amino acids. Trimming took off 4 bases at V and 0 bases at J, with 10 bases between the two ends. CDR3 loop: CASSSYRLAKNIQYF. In DNA, the CDR3 is TGTGCCAGCAGTTCCTACCGACTAGCCAAAAACATTCAGTACTTC.

This clonotype has just a few counts. The gene calls are TRBV11-2 and TRBJ2-2, with 9 bases that match TRBD1. This CDR3 has 18 amino acids. Germline V gene lookup returns CDR1 SGHAT and CDR2 FQNNGV. Trimming at V came to 3 bases and at J to 3 bases, leaving 11 bases not matched to a gene. CDR3 in DNA: TGTGCCAGCAGCTTGAACCCCGGGACAGGGCCTTACACCGGGGAGCTGTTTTTT. This encodes CASSLNPGTGPYTGELFF. The full variable domain, with the rest looked up from reference TRBV11-2 and TRBJ2-2, is EAGVAQSPRYKIIEKRQSVAFWCNPISGHATLYWYQQILGQGPKLLIQFQNNGVVDDSQLPKDRFSAERLKGVDSTLKIQPAKLEDSAVYLCASSLNPGTGPYTGELFFGEGSRLTVL.

This clonotype was seen a few times. This chain links TRBV20-1 with TRBJ1-5, with D uncertain. CDR3 length equals 13 residues. The V end lost 1 base, the J end lost 6 bases, and 10 bases lay between the germline ends. CDR1 and CDR2 (germline): DFQATT, SNEGSKA (reference sequence). The CDR3 DNA reads TGCAGTGCTAGAGTCTCGAGCGGTCAGCCCCAGCATTTT. Translation gives CSARVSSGQPQHF.

The V gene is TRBV6-1, the J gene TRBJ1-1; 9 bases map to TRBD1. Germline trimming cut 6 bases from V and 1 base from J; bases unmatched to any gene: 9. CDR1 and CDR2 from the germline V gene are MNHNS and SASEGT. The CDR3 is 16 residues long. CDR3 region: CASRADRGNRNTEAFF. In DNA form, the CDR3 reads TGTGCCAGCAGGGCGGACAGGGGAAATCGGAACACTGAAGCTTTCTTT.